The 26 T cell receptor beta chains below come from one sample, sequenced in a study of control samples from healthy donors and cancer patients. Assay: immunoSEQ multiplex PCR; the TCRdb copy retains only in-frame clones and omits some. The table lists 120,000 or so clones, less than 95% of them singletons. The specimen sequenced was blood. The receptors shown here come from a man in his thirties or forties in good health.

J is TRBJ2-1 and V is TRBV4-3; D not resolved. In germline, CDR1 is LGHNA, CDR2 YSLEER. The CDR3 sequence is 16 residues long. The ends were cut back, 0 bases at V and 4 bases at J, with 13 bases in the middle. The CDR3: CASSQDRPGSYNEQFF. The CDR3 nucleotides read TGCGCCAGCAGCCAAGATAGGCCAGGAAGTTACAATGAGCAGTTCTTC.

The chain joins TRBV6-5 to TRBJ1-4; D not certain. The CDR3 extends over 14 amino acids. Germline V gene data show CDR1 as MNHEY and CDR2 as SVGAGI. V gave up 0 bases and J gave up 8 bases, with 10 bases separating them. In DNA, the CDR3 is TGTGCCAGCAGTTACTCGGGGATATTCGAAAAACTGTTTTTT. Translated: CASSYSGIFEKLFF.

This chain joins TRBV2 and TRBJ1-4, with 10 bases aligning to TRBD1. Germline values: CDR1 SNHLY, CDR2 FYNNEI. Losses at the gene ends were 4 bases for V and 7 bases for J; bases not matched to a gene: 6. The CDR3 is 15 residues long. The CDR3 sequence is CASSVRQGAPEKLFF. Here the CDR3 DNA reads TGTGCCAGCAGTGTCCGACAGGGGGCGCCTGAAAAACTGTTTTTT.

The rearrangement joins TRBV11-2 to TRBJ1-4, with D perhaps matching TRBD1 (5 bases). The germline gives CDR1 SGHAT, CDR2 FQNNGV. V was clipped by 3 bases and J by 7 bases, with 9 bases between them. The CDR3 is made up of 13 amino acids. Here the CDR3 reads CASSLTAIEKLFF. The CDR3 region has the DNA TGTGCCAGCAGCTTGACAGCAATTGAAAAACTGTTTTTT.

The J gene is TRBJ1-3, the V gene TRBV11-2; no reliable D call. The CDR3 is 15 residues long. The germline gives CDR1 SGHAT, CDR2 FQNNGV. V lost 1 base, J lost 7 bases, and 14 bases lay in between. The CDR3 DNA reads TGTGCCAGCAGCTTAGCCAGGACCTTCGGGAACACCATATATTTT. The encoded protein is CASSLARTFGNTIYF.

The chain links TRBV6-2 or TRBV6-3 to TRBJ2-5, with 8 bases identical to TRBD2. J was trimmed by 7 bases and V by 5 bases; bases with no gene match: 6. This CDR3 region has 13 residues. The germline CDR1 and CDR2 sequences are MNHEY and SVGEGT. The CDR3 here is CASSRFGTRTQYF. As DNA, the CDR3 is TGTGCCAGCAGTCGGTTCGGGACTAGGACCCAGTACTTC.

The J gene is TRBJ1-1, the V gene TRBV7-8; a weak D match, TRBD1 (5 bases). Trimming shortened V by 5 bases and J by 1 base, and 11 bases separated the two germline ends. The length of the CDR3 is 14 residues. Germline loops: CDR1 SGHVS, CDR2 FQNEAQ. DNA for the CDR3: TGTGCCAGCAGCCCGGGACTTACGAACACTGAAGCTTTCTTT. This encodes CASSPGLTNTEAFF.

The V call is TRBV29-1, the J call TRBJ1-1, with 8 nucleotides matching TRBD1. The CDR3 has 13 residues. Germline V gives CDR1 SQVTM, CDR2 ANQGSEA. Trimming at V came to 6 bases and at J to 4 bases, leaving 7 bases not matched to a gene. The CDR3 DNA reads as TGCAGCGTGGCAGCAGGGGGCATCACTGAAGCTTTCTTT. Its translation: CSVAAGGITEAFF.

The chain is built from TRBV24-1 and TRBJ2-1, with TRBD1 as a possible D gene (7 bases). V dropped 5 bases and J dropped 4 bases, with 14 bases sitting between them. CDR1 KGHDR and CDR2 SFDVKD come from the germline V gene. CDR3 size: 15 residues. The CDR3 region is CATSAAGGRYNEQFF. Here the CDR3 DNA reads TGTGCCACCAGTGCAGCAGGGGGGAGATACAATGAGCAGTTCTTC.

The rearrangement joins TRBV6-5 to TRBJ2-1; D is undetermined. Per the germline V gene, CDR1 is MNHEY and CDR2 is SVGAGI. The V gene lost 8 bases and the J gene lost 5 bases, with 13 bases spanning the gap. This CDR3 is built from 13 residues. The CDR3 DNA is TGTGCCAGCTTAAGTCGGGTAGACAATGAGCAGTTCTTC. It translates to CASLSRVDNEQFF.

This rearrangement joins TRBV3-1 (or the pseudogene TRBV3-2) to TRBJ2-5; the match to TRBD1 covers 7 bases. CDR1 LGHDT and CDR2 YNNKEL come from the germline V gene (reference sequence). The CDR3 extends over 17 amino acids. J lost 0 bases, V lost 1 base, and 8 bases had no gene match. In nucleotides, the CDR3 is TGTGCCAGCAGCCAAGTCCCGACAGGGCAATACCAAGAGACCCAGTACTTC. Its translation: CASSQVPTGQYQETQYF.

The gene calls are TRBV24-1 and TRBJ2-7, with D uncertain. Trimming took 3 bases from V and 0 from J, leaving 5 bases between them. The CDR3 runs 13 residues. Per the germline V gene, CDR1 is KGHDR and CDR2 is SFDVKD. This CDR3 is CATSDGNSYEQYF. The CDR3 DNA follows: TGTGCCACCAGTGATGGGAACTCCTACGAGCAGTACTTC.

The CDR3, as DNA: TGTGCCAGCAGCCAAGGGGGGCTAGCGGGGGTGGCAGAGCAGTTCTTC. Amino acids: CASSQGGLAGVAEQFF. The chain combines TRBV3-1 (or the pseudogene TRBV3-2) with TRBJ2-1, with 10 bases lining up with TRBD2. Losses at the gene ends were 1 base for V and 10 bases for J; bases not matched to a gene: 10. Germline assignment: CDR1 LGHDT and CDR2 YNNKEL (reference sequence). This CDR3 region has 16 residues.

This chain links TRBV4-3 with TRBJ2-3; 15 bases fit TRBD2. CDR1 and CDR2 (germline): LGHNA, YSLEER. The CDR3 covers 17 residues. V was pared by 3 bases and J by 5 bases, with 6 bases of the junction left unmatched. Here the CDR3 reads CASSQTGLAGGGDTQYF. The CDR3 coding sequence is TGCGCCAGCAGCCAGACGGGACTAGCGGGGGGAGGAGATACGCAGTATTTT.

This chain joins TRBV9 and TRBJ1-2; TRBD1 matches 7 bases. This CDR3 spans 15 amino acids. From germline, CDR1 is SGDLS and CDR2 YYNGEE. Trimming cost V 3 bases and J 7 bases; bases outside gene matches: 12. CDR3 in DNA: TGTGCCAGCAGCGAGGAGGGAGGGGGCGGATCTGGCTACACCTTC. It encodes CASSEEGGGGSGYTF.

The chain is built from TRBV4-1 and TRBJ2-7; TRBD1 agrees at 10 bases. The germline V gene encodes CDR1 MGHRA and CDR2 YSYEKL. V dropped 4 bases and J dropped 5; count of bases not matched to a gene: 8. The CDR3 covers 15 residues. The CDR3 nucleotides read TGCGCCAGCAGCCTCGGGACAGGGGCGAGGAACGAGCAGTACTTC. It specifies CASSLGTGARNEQYF.

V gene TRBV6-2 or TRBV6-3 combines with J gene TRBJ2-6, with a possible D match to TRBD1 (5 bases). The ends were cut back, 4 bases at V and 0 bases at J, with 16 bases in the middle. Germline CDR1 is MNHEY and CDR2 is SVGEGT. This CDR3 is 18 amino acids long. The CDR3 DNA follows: TGTGCCAGCAGTTGGCAGGGAATTTCCGCCTCTGGGGCCAACGTCCTGACTTTC. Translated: CASSWQGISASGANVLTF.

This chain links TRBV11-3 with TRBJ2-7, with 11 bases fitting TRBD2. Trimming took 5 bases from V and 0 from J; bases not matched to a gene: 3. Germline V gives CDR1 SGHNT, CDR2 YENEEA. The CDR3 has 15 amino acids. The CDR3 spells CASSPGTSGSYEQYF. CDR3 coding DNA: TGTGCCAGCAGCCCTGGGACTAGCGGCTCCTACGAGCAGTACTTC.

CDR3 in DNA: TGCGCCAGCAGCTTCACCGGGACAGAAAAGAACCCGCAGTACTTC. It codes for CASSFTGTEKNPQYF. This chain connects TRBV5-1 to TRBJ2-7, with TRBD1 matching over 7 bases. The length of the CDR3 is 15 residues. Germline V lookup: CDR1 SGHRS, CDR2 YFSETQ. Trimming cost V 2 bases and J 9 bases; bases outside gene matches: 14.

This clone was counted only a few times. CDR3 nucleotides: TGTGCCAGCAGCCTAACGTGGGCGGTCTCCTACGAGCAGTACTTC. Protein product: CASSLTWAVSYEQYF. V usage is TRBV27 and J usage is TRBJ2-7, with D hard to call. CDR3 length: 15 residues. Deletions cut 6 bases from V and 0 bases from J, with 15 bases between. Germline values: CDR1 MNHEY, CDR2 SMNVEV (reference sequence).

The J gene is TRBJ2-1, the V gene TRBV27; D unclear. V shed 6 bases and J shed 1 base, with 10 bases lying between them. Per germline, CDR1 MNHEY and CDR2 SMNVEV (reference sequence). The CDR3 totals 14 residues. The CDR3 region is CASSLAGSYNEQFF. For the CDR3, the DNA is TGTGCCAGCAGCCTGGCCGGGTCCTACAATGAGCAGTTCTTC.

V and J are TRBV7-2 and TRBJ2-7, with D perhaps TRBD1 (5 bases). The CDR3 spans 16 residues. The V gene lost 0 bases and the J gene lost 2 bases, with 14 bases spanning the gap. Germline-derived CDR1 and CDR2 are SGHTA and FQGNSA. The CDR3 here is CASSLALGRATYEQYF. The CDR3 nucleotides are TGTGCCAGCAGCTTAGCGCTAGGCAGGGCGACCTACGAGCAGTACTTC.

This CDR3 reads CASSVRGGREKLFF. The CDR3, as DNA: TGTGCCAGCAGCGTCCGCGGGGGGAGGGAAAAACTGTTTTTT. The chain links TRBV7-9 to TRBJ1-4; D might be TRBD1 (5 bases). This CDR3 has 14 amino acids. Germline loops: CDR1 SEHNR, CDR2 FQNEAQ (reference sequence). The germline V and J ends were trimmed by 5 bases and 8 bases, with 15 bases remaining between them.

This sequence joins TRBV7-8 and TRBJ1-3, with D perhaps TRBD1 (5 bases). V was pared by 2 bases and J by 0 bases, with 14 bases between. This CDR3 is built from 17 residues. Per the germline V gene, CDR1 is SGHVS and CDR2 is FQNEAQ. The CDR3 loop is CASSLNPGHHSGNTIYF. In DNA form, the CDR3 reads TGTGCCAGCAGCTTAAACCCCGGACACCACTCTGGAAACACCATATATTTT. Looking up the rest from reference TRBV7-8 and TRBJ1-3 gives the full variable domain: GAGVSQSPRYKVAKRGQDVALRCDPISGHVSLFWYQQALGQGPEFLTYFQNEAQLDKSGLPSDRFFAERPEGSVSTLKIQRTQQEDSAVYLCASSLNPGHHSGNTIYFGEGSWLTVV.

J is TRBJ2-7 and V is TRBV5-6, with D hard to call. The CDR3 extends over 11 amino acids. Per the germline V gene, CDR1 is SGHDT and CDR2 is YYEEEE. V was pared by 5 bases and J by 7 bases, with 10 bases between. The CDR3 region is CASSSMGEQYF. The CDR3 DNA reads TGTGCCAGCAGTTCTATGGGGGAGCAGTACTTC.

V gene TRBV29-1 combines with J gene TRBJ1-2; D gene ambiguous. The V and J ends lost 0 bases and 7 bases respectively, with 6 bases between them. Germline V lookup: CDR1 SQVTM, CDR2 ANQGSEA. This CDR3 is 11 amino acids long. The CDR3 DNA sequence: TGCAGCGTTGAAGAGGCGATTGGCTACACCTTC. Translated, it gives CSVEEAIGYTF. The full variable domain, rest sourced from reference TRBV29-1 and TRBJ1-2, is SAVISQKPSRDICQRGTSLTIQCQVDSQVTMMFWYRQQPGQSLTLIATANQGSEATYESGFVIDKFPISRPNLTFSTLTVSNMSPEDSSIYLCSVEEAIGYTFGSGTRLTVV.